The source of this T cell receptor (beta chain) is a study of graft-versus-host responses after intestinal transplantation. The CDR3 is 16 amino acids. Germline lookup yields CDR1 SGHRS and CDR2 YFSETQ. Sequencing was performed with immunoSEQ multiplex PCR; in TCRdb, only in-frame clones are kept and a portion is missing. The table includes approximately 88,000 clones, 85% to 90% detected once. A note on this clone: Its antigen is unknown. A junction boundary mismatches the germline segment, possibly from a read error.

The receptor's source is a human donor who received an intestinal transplant. The chain couples TRBV5-1 to TRBJ1-6; D gene uncertain. This specimen was unstimulated CD4+ T cells sorted from spleen or lymph node cells, taken before intestinal transplant. DNA for the CDR3: TGCGCCAGCAGCTTGGCCGCAGGCAACCAAAATTCACCCCCCCACTTT. It codes for CASSLAAGNQNSPPHF.